This section outlines one T cell receptor beta chain sequence together with its context. Its target is not known. This entry belongs to a study of read filtering for tumor transcriptome and immune sequencing. Trimming shortened V by 1 base and J by 5 bases, and 17 bases separated the two germline ends. Germline CDR1 reads LGHDT; CDR2 reads YNNKEL (reference sequence). The CDR3 loop spans 16 amino acids. This library used 300 to 500 ng RNA and molecular barcoded adaptors spanning alpha/delta and beta/gamma chains. TCRdb reprocessed the reads with MiXCR, giving one entry per CDR3 protein. The sample records roughly 130,000 distinct CDR3 sequences, over 10% being singletons. Findings and limits, study-wide: The CD138-negative fraction was mixed bone marrow immune cells, not pure T cells.

V and J are TRBV3-1 and TRBJ1-1; tentative D call: TRBD1 (6 bases). Sequenced sample: a population of CD138-negative cells sorted from bone marrow. The sequence was collected from a donor aged 40 or over with multiple myeloma. The DNA of the CDR3 is TGTGCCAGCAGCCAAGGTGGCTCAGGGGTAGATACTGAAGCTTTCTTT. Translating it yields CASSQGGSGVDTEAFF.